These 2 T cell receptor beta chains came from one sample sequenced in a study of blood T cell repertoires in COVID-19. TCRdb keeps only in-frame clones here, not all; method: immunoSEQ multiplex PCR. This table holds 120,000 or so clones, about 79% found once. Specimen: peripheral blood. These receptor sequences come from a woman in her forties or fifties with acute or convalescent COVID-19.

The chain employs TRBV6-5 and TRBJ1-1, with D possibly being TRBD1 (5 bases). CDR3 length: 15 residues. V was cut by 0 bases and J by 3 bases, with 11 bases left in between. Germline V gene sequence: CDR1 MNHEY, CDR2 SVGAGI. CDR3 amino acids: CASSYSWGRDTEAFF. CDR3 coding DNA: TGTGCCAGCAGTTACTCTTGGGGGAGGGACACTGAAGCTTTCTTT.

This rearrangement joins TRBV7-9 to TRBJ2-2, with 10 bases that match TRBD1. Trimming at V came to 11 bases and at J to 6 bases, leaving 9 bases not matched to a gene. Germline V gives CDR1 SEHNR, CDR2 FQNEAQ (reference sequence). This CDR3 has 14 residues. The CDR3 is CASSGTGEPGELFF. DNA of the CDR3: TGTGCCTCGTCCGGGACAGGGGAACCCGGGGAGCTGTTTTTT.